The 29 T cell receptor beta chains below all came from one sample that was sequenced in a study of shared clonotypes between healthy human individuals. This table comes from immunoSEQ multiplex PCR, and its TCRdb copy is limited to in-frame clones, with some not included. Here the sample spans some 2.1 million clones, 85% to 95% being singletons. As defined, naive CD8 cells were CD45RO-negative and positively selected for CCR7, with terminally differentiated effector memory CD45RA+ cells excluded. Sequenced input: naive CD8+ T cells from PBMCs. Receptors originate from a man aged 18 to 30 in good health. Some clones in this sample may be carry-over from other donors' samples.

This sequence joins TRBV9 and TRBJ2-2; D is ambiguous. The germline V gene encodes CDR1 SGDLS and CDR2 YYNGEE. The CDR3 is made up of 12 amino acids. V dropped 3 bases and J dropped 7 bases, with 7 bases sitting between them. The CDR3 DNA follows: TGTGCCAGCAGCGCTTCGCACGGGGAGCTGTTTTTT. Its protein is CASSASHGELFF.

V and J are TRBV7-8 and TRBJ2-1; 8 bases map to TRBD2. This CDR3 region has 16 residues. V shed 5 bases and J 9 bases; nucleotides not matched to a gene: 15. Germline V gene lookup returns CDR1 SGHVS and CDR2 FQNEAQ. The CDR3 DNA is TGTGCCAGCAGCCCCTTTAGGGTTAGCGGGACGGGTGAGCAGTTCTTC. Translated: CASSPFRVSGTGEQFF.

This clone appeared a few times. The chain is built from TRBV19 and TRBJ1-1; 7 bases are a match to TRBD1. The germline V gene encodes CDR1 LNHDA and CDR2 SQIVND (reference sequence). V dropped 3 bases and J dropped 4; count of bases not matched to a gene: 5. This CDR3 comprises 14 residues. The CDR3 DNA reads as TGTGCCAGTAGTATCCCCAGGGGGATCACTGAAGCTTTCTTT. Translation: CASSIPRGITEAFF.

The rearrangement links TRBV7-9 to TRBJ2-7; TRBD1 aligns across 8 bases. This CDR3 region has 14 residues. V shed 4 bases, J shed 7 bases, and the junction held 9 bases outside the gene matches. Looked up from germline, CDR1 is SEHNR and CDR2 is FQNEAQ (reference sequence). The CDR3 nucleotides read TGTGCCAGCAGCTCCCGGGACAGGATTGAAGAGCAGTACTTC. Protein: CASSSRDRIEEQYF.

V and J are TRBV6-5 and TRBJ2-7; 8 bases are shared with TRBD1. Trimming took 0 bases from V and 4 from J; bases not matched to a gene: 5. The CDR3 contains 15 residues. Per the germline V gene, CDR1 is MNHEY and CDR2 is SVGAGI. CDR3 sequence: CASSYSMTGEYEQYF. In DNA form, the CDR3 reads TGTGCCAGCAGTTACTCGATGACAGGGGAGTACGAGCAGTACTTC.

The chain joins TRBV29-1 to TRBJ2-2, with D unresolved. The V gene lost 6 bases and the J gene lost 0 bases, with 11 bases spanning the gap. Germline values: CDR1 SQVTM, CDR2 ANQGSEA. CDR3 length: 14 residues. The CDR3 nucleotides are TGCAGCGTCGCACCGGGCCCGAACACCGGGGAGCTGTTTTTT. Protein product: CSVAPGPNTGELFF.

The CDR3 DNA reads TGTGCCAGCAGCAATCCGACAGGGATGCCGCCTATTGCCTACACCTTC. Protein product: CASSNPTGMPPIAYTF. The chain couples TRBV9 to TRBJ1-2, with 7 bases that match TRBD1. The CDR3 has 16 residues. After removal of 4 bases from V and 10 bases from J, the junction contained 19 bases not matched to a gene. Germline CDR1 reads SGDLS; CDR2 reads YYNGEE.

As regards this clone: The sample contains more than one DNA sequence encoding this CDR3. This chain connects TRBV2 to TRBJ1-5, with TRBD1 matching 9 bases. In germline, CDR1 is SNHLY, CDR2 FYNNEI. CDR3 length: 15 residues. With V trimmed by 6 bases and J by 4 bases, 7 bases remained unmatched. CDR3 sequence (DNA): TGTGCCAGCAGATTGGACAGGGGAGGGAATCAGCCCCAGCATTTT. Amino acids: CASRLDRGGNQPQHF.

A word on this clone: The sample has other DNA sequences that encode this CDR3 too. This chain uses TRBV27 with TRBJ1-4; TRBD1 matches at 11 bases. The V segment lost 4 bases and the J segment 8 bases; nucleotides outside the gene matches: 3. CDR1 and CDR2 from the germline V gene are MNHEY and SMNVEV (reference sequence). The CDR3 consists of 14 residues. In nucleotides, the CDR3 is TGTGCCAGCAGTTGGACAGGGGGCGGCGAAAAACTGTTTTTT. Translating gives CASSWTGGGEKLFF.

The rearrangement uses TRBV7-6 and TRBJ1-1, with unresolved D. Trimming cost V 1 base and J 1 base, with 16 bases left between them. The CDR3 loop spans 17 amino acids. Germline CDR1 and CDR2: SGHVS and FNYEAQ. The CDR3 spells CASSLGTRVARNTEAFF. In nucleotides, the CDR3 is TGTGCCAGCAGCTTAGGCACCCGGGTTGCTCGGAACACTGAAGCTTTCTTT.

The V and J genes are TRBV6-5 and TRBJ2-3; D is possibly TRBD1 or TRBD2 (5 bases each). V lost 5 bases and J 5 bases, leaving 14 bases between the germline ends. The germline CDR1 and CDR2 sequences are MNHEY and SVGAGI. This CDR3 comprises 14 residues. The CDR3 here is CASSRDPVGDTQYF. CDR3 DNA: TGTGCCAGCAGTCGGGACCCTGTCGGAGATACGCAGTATTTT.

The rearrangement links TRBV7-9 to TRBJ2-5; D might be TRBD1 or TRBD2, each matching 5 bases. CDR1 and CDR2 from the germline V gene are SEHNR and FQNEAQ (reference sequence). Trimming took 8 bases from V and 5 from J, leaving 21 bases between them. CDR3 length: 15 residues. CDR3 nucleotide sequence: TGTGCCAGCGGCGGCGAGGGTCTCGAGGGGGAGACCCAGTACTTC. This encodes CASGGEGLEGETQYF.

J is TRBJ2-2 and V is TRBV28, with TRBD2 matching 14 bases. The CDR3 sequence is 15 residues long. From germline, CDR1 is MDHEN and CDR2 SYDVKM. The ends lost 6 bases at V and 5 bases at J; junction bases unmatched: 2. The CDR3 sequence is CASRGTSGSTGELFF. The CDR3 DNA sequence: TGTGCCAGCAGGGGGACTAGCGGGAGTACCGGGGAGCTGTTTTTT.

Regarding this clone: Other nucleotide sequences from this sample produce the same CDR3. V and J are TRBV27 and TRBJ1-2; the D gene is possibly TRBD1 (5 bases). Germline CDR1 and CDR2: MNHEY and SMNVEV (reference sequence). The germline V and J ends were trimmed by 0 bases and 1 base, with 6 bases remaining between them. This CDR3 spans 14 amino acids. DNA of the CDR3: TGTGCCAGCAGTTTATCTAGGGGTAACTATGGCTACACCTTC. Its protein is CASSLSRGNYGYTF.

The CDR3 loop is CASSFSAGLVWNEQFF. The CDR3 nucleotides read TGTGCCAGCAGCTTTAGTGCGGGATTGGTTTGGAATGAGCAGTTCTTC. The chain joins TRBV7-6 to TRBJ2-1, with D maybe TRBD2 (6 bases). Germline assignment: CDR1 SGHVS and CDR2 FNYEAQ. The CDR3 has 16 residues. The V end lost 3 bases, the J end lost 7 bases, and 19 bases lay between the germline ends.

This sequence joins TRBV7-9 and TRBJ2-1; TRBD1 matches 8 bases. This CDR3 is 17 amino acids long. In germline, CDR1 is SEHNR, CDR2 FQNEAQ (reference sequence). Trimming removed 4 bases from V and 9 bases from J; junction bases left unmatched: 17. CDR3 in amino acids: CASSSGTWDRTVGEQFF. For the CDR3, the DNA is TGTGCCAGCAGCTCAGGGACGTGGGACAGGACAGTCGGTGAGCAGTTCTTC.

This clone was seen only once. The CDR3 region is CASSFISTALGYTF. CDR3 DNA sequence: TGTGCCAGCAGCTTCATTTCGACAGCACTTGGCTACACCTTC. V is TRBV7-9 and J is TRBJ1-2, with D possibly TRBD1 on 5 matching bases. V was clipped by 3 bases and J by 7 bases, with 15 bases between them. Germline-derived CDR1 and CDR2 are SEHNR and FQNEAQ (reference sequence). The CDR3 runs 14 residues.

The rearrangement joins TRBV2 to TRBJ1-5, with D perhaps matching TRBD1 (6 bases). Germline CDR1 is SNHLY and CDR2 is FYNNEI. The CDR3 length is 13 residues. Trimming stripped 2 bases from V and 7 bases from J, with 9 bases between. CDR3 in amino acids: CASSENGGQPQHF. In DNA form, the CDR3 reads TGTGCCAGCAGTGAAAACGGGGGCCAGCCCCAGCATTTT.

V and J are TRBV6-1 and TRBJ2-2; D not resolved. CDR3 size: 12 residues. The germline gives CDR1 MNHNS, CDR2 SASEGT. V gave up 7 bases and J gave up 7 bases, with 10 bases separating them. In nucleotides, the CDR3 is TGTGCCAGCAAACCTATAGGCGGGGAGCTGTTTTTT. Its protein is CASKPIGGELFF.

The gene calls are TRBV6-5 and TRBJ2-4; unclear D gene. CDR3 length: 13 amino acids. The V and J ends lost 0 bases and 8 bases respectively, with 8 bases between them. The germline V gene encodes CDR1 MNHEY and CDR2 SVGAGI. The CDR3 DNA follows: TGTGCCAGCAGTTACTCGGAGTCTGACATTCAGTACTTC. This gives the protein CASSYSESDIQYF.

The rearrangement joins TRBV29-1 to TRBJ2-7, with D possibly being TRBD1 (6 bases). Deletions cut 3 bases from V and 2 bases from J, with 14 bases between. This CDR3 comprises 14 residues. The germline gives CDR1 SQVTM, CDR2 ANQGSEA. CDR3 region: CSVELDSLTYEQYF. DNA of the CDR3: TGCAGCGTTGAGTTGGACAGCCTGACCTACGAGCAGTACTTC.

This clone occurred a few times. This chain's CDR3 is CASSLERTPGNTIYF. The CDR3 region has the DNA TGTGCCAGCAGCTTGGAAAGGACACCTGGAAACACCATATATTTT. This sequence joins TRBV7-2 and TRBJ1-3; D possibly corresponds to TRBD1 (5 bases). CDR3 length: 15 residues. Trimming left V 3 bases short and J 2 bases short, with 11 bases between. CDR1 and CDR2 (germline): SGHTA, FQGNSA.

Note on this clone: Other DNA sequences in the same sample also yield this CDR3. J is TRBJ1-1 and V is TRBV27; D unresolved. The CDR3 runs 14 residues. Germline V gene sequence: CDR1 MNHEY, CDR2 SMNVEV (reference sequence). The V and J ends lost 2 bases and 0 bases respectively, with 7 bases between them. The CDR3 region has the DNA TGTGCCAGCAGTTTAGGCAGGATGAACACTGAAGCTTTCTTT. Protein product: CASSLGRMNTEAFF.

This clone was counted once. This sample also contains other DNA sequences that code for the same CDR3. The CDR3 protein is CASSPGGGGEKLFF. The CDR3 DNA sequence: TGTGCCAGCTCACCAGGGGGAGGCGGCGAAAAACTGTTTTTT. This chain uses TRBV18 with TRBJ1-4; D perhaps matches TRBD1 (5 bases). The germline gives CDR1 KGHSH, CDR2 LQKENI. V lost 2 bases to trimming and J lost 8 bases, with 12 bases between them. CDR3 length equals 14 residues.

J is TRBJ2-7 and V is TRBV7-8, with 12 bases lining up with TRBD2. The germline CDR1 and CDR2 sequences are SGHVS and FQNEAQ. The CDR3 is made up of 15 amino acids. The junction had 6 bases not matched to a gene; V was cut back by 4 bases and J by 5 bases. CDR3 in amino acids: CASSSTSGRSDEQYF. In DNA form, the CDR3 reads TGTGCCAGCAGCTCGACTAGCGGGAGATCCGACGAGCAGTACTTC.

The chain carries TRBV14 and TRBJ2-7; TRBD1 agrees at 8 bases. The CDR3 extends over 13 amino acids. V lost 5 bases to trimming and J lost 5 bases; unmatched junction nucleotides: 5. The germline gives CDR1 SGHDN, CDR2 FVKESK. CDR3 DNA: TGTGCCAGCAGCATCCAGGGGGCCAACGAGCAGTACTTC. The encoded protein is CASSIQGANEQYF.

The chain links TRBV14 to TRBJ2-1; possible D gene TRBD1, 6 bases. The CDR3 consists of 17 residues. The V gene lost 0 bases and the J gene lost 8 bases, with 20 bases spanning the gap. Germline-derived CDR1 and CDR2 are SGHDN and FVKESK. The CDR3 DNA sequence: TGTGCCAGCAGCCAAGAACAGGGCCTCATACCCGGGGATGAGCAGTTCTTC. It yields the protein CASSQEQGLIPGDEQFF.

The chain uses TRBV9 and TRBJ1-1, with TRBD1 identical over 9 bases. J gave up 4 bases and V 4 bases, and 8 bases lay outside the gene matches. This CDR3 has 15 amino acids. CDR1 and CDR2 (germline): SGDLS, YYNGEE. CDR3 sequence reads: CASSFTQGAGTEAFF. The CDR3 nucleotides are TGTGCCAGCAGCTTCACACAGGGGGCGGGCACTGAAGCTTTCTTT. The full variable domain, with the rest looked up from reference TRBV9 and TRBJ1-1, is DSGVTQTPKHLITATGQRVTLRCSPRSGDLSVYWYQQSLDQGLQFLIQYYNGEERAKGNILERFSAQQFPDLHSELNLSSLELGDSALYFCASSFTQGAGTEAFFGQGTRLTVV.

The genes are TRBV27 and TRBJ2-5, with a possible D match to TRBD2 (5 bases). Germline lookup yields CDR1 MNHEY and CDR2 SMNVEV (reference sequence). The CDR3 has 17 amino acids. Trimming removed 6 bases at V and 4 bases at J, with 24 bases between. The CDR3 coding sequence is TGTGCCAGCAGGGAGGACTCCCAGGCCCGGGGTAGAGAGACCCAGTACTTC. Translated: CASREDSQARGRETQYF.